This is a list of T cell receptor beta chains from one sample in a study of blood T cell repertoires in COVID-19. Clones were read by immunoSEQ multiplex PCR, and TCRdb kept only the in-frame ones, dropping some. The sample lists approximately 120,000 clones; approximately 90% were seen once. Material for sequencing was peripheral blood. The receptors shown here come from a human donor in a cohort sampled during active COVID-19. The CDR3 runs from the conserved cysteine through the conserved F or W.

CASSVAGGLRQETQYF,TRBV9
CASSQDPYTEAFF,TRBV4-1
CASSQAPGGAYEQYF,TRBV4-1
CASSRRATFDTEAFF,TRBV2
CASSSGHKGNEKLFF,TRBV5-1
CSVEDLSTESSYGYTF,TRBV29-1
CASSQDRGSYEQYF,TRBV4-2
CASSLVAAEGYTF,TRBV7-9
CASSLKGDISGNTIYF,TRBV13
CASRPDRGRKDEQYF,TRBV6-5
CASSWSGGSRDTQYF,TRBV7-9
CASSLIRGRGVQYF,TRBV28
CASSLAQGFQPQHF,TRBV28
CASSQGTTYNEQFF,TRBV7-2
CASSYRGRAVHEQYF,TRBV6-6
CASSVTGGTDTEAFF,TRBV18
CASSLWQGAEDTQYF,TRBV5-5
CASSQDQGRSEAFF,TRBV4-1
CASAGGAGANVLTF,TRBV27
CASTRDRGNYEQYF,TRBV2
CASSIGGGGNQPQHF,TRBV19
CASSELAGGGDEQFF,TRBV7-9
CASRPRLAGRYNEQFF,TRBV19